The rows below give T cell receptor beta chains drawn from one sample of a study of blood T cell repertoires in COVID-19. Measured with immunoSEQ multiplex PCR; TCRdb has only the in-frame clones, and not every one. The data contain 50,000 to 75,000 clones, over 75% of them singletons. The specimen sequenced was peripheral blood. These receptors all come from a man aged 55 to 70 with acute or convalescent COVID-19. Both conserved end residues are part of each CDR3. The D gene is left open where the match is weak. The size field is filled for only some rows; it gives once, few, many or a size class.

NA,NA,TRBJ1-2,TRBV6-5,CASSYEGDGYTF,TGTGCCAGCAGTTACGAGGGGGATGGCTACACCTTC
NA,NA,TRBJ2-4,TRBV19,CASSIKAPGNIQYF,TGTGCCAGTAGTATAAAGGCCCCGGGGAACATTCAGTACTTC
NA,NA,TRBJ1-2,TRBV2,CASNLNSLIYGYTF,TGTGCCAGCAACCTAAATTCTCTGATTTATGGCTACACCTTC
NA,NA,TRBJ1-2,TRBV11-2,CASSSRNYGYTF,TGTGCCAGCAGCTCCCGGAACTATGGCTACACCTTC
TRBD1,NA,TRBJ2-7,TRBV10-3,CAISDRQGPYEQYF,TGTGCCATCAGTGACAGACAGGGCCCCTACGAGCAGTACTTC
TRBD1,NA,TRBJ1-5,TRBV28,CASSGQQGAGNQPQHF,TGTGCCAGCAGTGGCCAACAGGGGGCTGGCAATCAGCCCCAGCATTTT
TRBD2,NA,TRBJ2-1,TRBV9,CASSVATSGIHNEQFF,TGTGCCAGCAGCGTAGCTACTAGCGGGATTCACAATGAGCAGTTCTTC
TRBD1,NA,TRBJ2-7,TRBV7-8,CASSSRQGLWEQYF,TGTGCCAGCAGCTCAAGACAGGGTCTGTGGGAGCAGTACTTC
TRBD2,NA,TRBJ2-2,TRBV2,CATVPGLADTGELFF,TGTGCCACTGTTCCGGGACTAGCGGACACCGGGGAGCTGTTTTTT
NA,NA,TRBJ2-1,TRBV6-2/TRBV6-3,CASSYFGAGTYNEQFF,TGTGCCAGCAGTTACTTCGGTGCGGGAACCTACAATGAGCAGTTCTTC
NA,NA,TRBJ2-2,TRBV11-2,CASSLGRRTGELFF,TGTGCCAGCAGCTTAGGCAGGAGGACCGGGGAGCTGTTTTTT
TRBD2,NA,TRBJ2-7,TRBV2,CASSVAPGLDSYEQYF,TGTGCCAGCAGTGTGGCTCCGGGACTAGACTCCTACGAGCAGTACTTC
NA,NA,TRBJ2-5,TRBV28,CASSSLATGKETQYF,TGTGCCAGCAGTTCCCTAGCCACGGGTAAAGAGACCCAGTACTTC
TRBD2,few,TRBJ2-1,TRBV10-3,CAISDRLAGVGNEQFF,TGTGCCATCAGTGACCGACTAGCGGGAGTGGGCAATGAGCAGTTCTTC
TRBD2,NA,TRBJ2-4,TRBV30,CAWSTGRGFQYF,TGTGCCTGGAGCACGGGGAGGGGATTTCAGTACTTC
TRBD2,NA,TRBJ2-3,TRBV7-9,CASSIALAGDDTQYF,TGTGCCAGCAGCATCGCACTAGCGGGAGACGATACGCAGTATTTT
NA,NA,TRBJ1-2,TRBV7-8,CASSRGGAGVWDYTF,TGTGCCAGCAGCCGCGGGGGGGCAGGGGTATGGGACTACACCTTC